This is a list of T cell receptor beta chains from one sample in a study of T cells after yellow fever vaccination. Each CDR3 protein gets one entry after TCRdb re-called the 5' RACE reads with MiXCR. Of around 610,000 distinct CDR3 sequences listed, approximately 15% are singletons. The sample was PBMCs, taken on the day of the yellow fever booster vaccination. These receptors came from a man younger than 40 who received the YFV17D yellow fever vaccine. Each CDR3 is given with its conserved first and last residue. Fields, in order: D gene, J gene, clone size, V gene, CDR3 protein, CDR3 DNA. A D gene is named only where the DNA matches it firmly. Expanded clones get a size class; other rows say once, few or many, or leave the size out.

NA TRBJ2-5 NA TRBV11-2 CASSSFGLILEETQYF TGTGCCAGCAGCTCCTTTGGACTCATACTCGAGGAGACCCAGTACTTC
NA TRBJ2-7 many TRBV12-3/TRBV12-4 CASSLESGEQYF TGTGCCAGCAGCTTAGAATCAGGCGAGCAGTACTTC
NA TRBJ2-7 few TRBV15 CATSSYRGGGYEQYF TGTGCCACCAGCAGTTATCGAGGGGGAGGCTACGAGCAGTACTTC
TRBD1 TRBJ2-7 few TRBV24-1 CATSDSPGTGVCEQYF TGTGCCACCAGTGATTCCCCCGGGACAGGGGTTTGCGAGCAGTACTTC
NA TRBJ2-7 many TRBV28 CASSSPMVRDPSYEQYF TGTGCCAGCAGTTCGCCCATGGTGCGGGATCCCTCCTACGAGCAGTACTTC
NA TRBJ1-6 few TRBV12-3/TRBV12-4 CASSFLAGSPLHF TGTGCCAGCAGTTTTCTCGCCGGCTCACCCCTCCACTTT
TRBD2 TRBJ2-5 NA TRBV7-9 CASSPRLAETQETQYF TGTGCCAGCAGCCCGAGACTAGCGGAAACCCAAGAGACCCAGTACTTC
NA TRBJ2-7 NA TRBV3-1 CASSHRPISYEQYF TGTGCCAGCAGCCATCGACCCATATCCTACGAGCAGTACTTC
NA TRBJ2-5 NA TRBV5-5 CASSQDVLETQYF TGTGCCAGCAGCCAGGACGTACTGGAGACCCAGTACTTC
NA TRBJ1-1 few TRBV9 CASSLDRQGLNTEAFF TGTGCCAGCAGCCTTGACAGACAAGGGTTGAACACTGAAGCTTTCTTT
NA TRBJ2-7 NA TRBV29-1 CSVELASVYSYEQYF TGCAGCGTTGAACTTGCTAGCGTTTACTCCTACGAGCAGTACTTC
NA TRBJ2-7 few TRBV3-1 CASSRGQRTYEQYF TGTGCCAGCAGCCGCGGTCAGCGAACCTACGAGCAGTACTTC
NA TRBJ2-7 NA TRBV28 CASSTVISYEQYF TGTGCCAGCAGTACAGTGATCTCCTACGAGCAGTACTTC
TRBD2 TRBJ2-1 few TRBV4-3 CASSQLSGSNEQFF TGCGCCAGCAGCCAATTAAGCGGGAGCAATGAGCAGTTCTTC
NA TRBJ1-1 NA TRBV5-5 CASSLEQVNTEAFF TGTGCCAGCAGCTTGGAACAAGTGAACACTGAAGCTTTCTTT
TRBD2 TRBJ2-1 few TRBV29-1 CSVEGRTSGRYYNEQFF TGCAGCGTTGAAGGTAGGACTAGCGGGAGGTATTACAATGAGCAGTTCTTC
NA TRBJ2-3 NA TRBV6-2/TRBV6-3 CASSYPRRTSMSTDTQYF TGTGCCAGCAGTTACCCGAGAAGAACGTCAATGAGCACAGATACGCAGTATTTT
NA TRBJ1-5 NA TRBV9 CASSVGPGVSQPQHF TGTGCCAGCAGCGTAGGACCCGGGGTGAGTCAGCCCCAGCATTTT
TRBD1 TRBJ1-5 few TRBV6-2/TRBV6-3 CASRGQGQESQHF TGTGCCAGCAGGGGACAGGGGCAGGAGTCCCAGCATTTT
NA TRBJ1-5 few TRBV20-1 CSARDYSQKNQPQHF TGCAGTGCTAGAGATTACTCACAAAAAAATCAGCCCCAGCATTTT